This T cell receptor beta chain was sequenced during a study of early T cells in non-severe SARS-CoV-2 infection. Background on the study: The chains were unpaired, and the sequenced material was bulk RNA from unsorted whole blood.

The V gene lost 8 bases and the J gene lost 5 bases, with 16 bases spanning the gap. The V gene's germline CDR1 is MGHRA and CDR2 YSYEKL. CDR3 length: 13 amino acids. This clonotype was seen repeatedly, ten times or more. Individual cDNA molecules were tagged with unique molecular identifiers, the study reported. TCRdb reprocessed the 5' RACE reads via MiXCR and lists one record per CDR3 protein. The sample lists roughly 50,000 distinct CDR3 sequences; about 5.6% were seen once. Sequencing was performed on whole blood. The J gene is TRBJ2-7, the V gene TRBV4-1; D may correspond to TRBD1 or TRBD2 (5 bases each). The source is an adult who was a healthcare worker with PCR-confirmed SARS-CoV-2 infection or an uninfected control (not recorded which). The CDR3 DNA follows: TGCGCCAGCCGTGGGTGGGGGTCCCACGAGCAGTACTTC. The encoded protein is CASRGWGSHEQYF.